This T cell receptor (beta chain) was recovered during a study of Ad26.COV2.S vaccination and SARS-CoV-2 variants. Some clones are missing from TCRdb's copy, which holds only in-frame ones; the method was immunoSEQ multiplex PCR. In the table there are 350,000 to 500,000 clones, approximately 92% of which are singletons. Treatment meaning: about 20 received Ad26.COV2.S at low or high dose, single or two shots; about 5 received placebo; per-sample allocation not given. Sampling was performed 63 days after the first vaccine or placebo injection. Boston provided a donor who was an adult aged 18-55 years. Expressing Wuhan-strain SARS-CoV-2 spike, an Ad26 vector served as the vaccine. From germline, CDR1 is SEHNR and CDR2 FQNEAQ (reference sequence). The length of the CDR3 is 15 residues. J was trimmed by 4 bases and V by 5 bases; bases with no gene match: 6.

J is TRBJ2-4 and V is TRBV7-9; 9 bases are a match to TRBD1. The sample here was peripheral blood, taken in a trial of Ad26.COV2.S vaccine versus placebo. The sequence derives from a person aged 18-60 years who received the Ad26.COV2.S COVID-19 vaccine or a placebo. The CDR3 reads CASSRSGQGKNIQYF. CDR3 DNA: TGTGCCAGCAGCCGCTCGGGACAGGGTAAAAACATTCAGTACTTC.